This T cell receptor (beta chain) was sequenced in a study of shared clonotypes between healthy human individuals. Across the study: Aged 18 to 49, the donors were a couple of women and a few men. Overall study findings and caveats: Sharing across four donors was highest in naive CD4 (about 5%) and lowest in memory CD8 (0.4%). Despite large depth, sorted-subset datasets appeared incompletely sequenced.

The data were produced by immunoSEQ multiplex PCR, yet TCRdb's version contains in-frame clones alone and is incomplete. The repertoire holds millions of clones, with about 92% as singletons. Naive-designated CD8 cells lacked CD45RO, were positively enriched for CCR7, and omitted terminally differentiated effector memory CD45RA+ cells. On this clone itself: What it recognizes is unknown.

Sequenced sample: naive CD8+ T cells from PBMCs. The clonotype originates from a man younger than 35 in good health. Some clones in this sample may be carry-over from other donors' samples.

Here the CDR3 reads CASRGEQDPYGYTF. DNA for the CDR3: TGTGCCAGCAGAGGAGAACAGGACCCCTATGGCTACACCTTC. The genes are TRBV5-6 and TRBJ1-2; a weak D match, TRBD1 (5 bases). The ends were cut back, 5 bases at V and 4 bases at J, with 15 bases in the middle. In germline, CDR1 is SGHDT, CDR2 YYEEEE. The CDR3 length is 14 residues.